A single sample is the source of the 11 T cell receptor beta chains below, sequenced in a study of blood T cells in healthy people across ages. Primed by a sample-barcoded 5' primer and a J-beta primer mix, a second PCR proceeded for roughly 7 to 11 cycles. TCRdb ran MiXCR on the 5' RACE reads and lists one entry per CDR3 protein. The sample contains 870,000 or so distinct CDR3 sequences, under 35% of which appear only once. Specimen: blood. Receptor source: a woman at least 80 years old in good health.

This clonotype has a count of ten or more. The chain joins TRBV20-1 to TRBJ2-1; D gene ambiguous. CDR1 is DFQATT, CDR2 SNEGSKA, per germline (reference sequence). Trimming stripped 2 bases from V and 1 base from J, with 9 bases between. This CDR3 is built from 14 residues. As DNA, the CDR3 is TGCAGTGCTAGACGGCCTAGGTCCTACAATGAGCAGTTCTTC. Protein sequence: CSARRPRSYNEQFF.

This clonotype has just a few counts. The chain joins TRBV5-5 to TRBJ1-1; 10 bases line up with TRBD1. The junction had 7 bases not matched to a gene; V was cut back by 0 bases and J by 5 bases. Germline CDR1 SGHKS, CDR2 YYEKEE (reference sequence). The CDR3 consists of 16 residues. CDR3 DNA sequence: TGTGCCAGCAGCTTGGGTGGGACAGGGGCCGGGACTGAAGCTTTCTTT. Protein: CASSLGGTGAGTEAFF.

The chain combines TRBV7-2 with TRBJ2-3; D is possibly TRBD2 (7 bases). This CDR3 comprises 15 residues. Germline V gives CDR1 SGHTA, CDR2 FQGNSA. Deletions cut 2 bases from V and 6 bases from J, with 15 bases between. The CDR3 nucleotides read TGTGCCAGCAGCTTATTGGGGGGGCCATTGGATACGCAGTATTTT. Its translation is CASSLLGGPLDTQYF.

This clonotype was seen a handful of times. This chain connects TRBV5-1 to TRBJ2-2; D not resolved. Germline V gives CDR1 SGHRS, CDR2 YFSETQ. The CDR3 is 14 residues long. Trimming removed 4 bases at V and 5 bases at J, with 12 bases between. Here the CDR3 reads CASSPGLETGELFF. The CDR3 DNA follows: TGCGCCAGCAGCCCTGGGTTGGAGACCGGGGAGCTGTTTTTT.

This clonotype was found many times. The chain carries TRBV12-3 or TRBV12-4 and TRBJ2-7; TRBD1 agrees at 10 bases. V lost 1 base and J lost 10; bases outside the gene matches: 7. The CDR3 is 14 residues long. The CDR3 spells CASSLDGTGETQYF. CDR3 sequence (DNA): TGTGCCAGCAGTTTAGATGGGACAGGGGAAACCCAGTACTTC.

The chain carries TRBV7-9 and TRBJ2-7; D not resolved. CDR3 length: 15 amino acids. Germline V gene lookup returns CDR1 SEHNR and CDR2 FQNEAQ (reference sequence). V was shortened by 1 base and J by 5 bases, with 15 bases between the two germline ends. The CDR3 loop is CASSLGPKELHEQYF. The CDR3 DNA sequence: TGTGCCAGCAGCTTAGGGCCGAAGGAGCTACACGAGCAGTACTTC.

This clonotype was detected ten times or more. The rearrangement joins TRBV5-1 to TRBJ2-3; D unresolved. The V gene lost 0 bases and the J gene lost 2 bases, with 13 bases spanning the gap. The CDR3 covers 16 residues. The germline gives CDR1 SGHRS, CDR2 YFSETQ. The CDR3 DNA is TGCGCCAGCAGCTTGGGGGATCTCCACTCCACAGATACGCAGTATTTT. Protein sequence: CASSLGDLHSTDTQYF.

This clonotype was detected a few times. The genes are TRBV5-4 and TRBJ2-7, with D unresolved. CDR1 and CDR2 from the germline V gene are SGHNT and YYREEE (reference sequence). V was shortened by 7 bases and J by 4 bases, with 12 bases between the two germline ends. The length of the CDR3 is 12 residues. The CDR3, as DNA: TGTGCCAGCGGACCTCTAGGATACGAGCAGTACTTC. Translation: CASGPLGYEQYF. Full variable domain (missing parts from reference TRBV5-4 and TRBJ2-7): ETGVTQSPTHLIKTRGQQVTLRCSSQSGHNTVSWYQQALGQGPQFIFQYYREEENGRGNFPPRFSGLQFPNYSSELNVNALELDDSALYLCASGPLGYEQYFGPGTRLTVT.

DNA of the CDR3: TGTGCCTGGAGTGCGCGGGACAGGGGACGAAAAGATACGCAGTATTTT. This gives the protein CAWSARDRGRKDTQYF. The chain joins TRBV30 to TRBJ2-3, with 10 bases lining up with TRBD1. CDR1 GTSNPN and CDR2 SVGIG come from the germline V gene (reference sequence). This CDR3 has 16 amino acids. Trimming took 1 base from V and 5 from J; bases not matched to a gene: 9.

J is TRBJ2-7 and V is TRBV28; unclear D gene. Between the trimmed V and J ends, which lost 4 bases and 5 bases, there was a span of 6 bases. The CDR3 is made up of 11 amino acids. Germline V gene sequence: CDR1 MDHEN, CDR2 SYDVKM. The CDR3 nucleotides read TGTGCCAGCAGTTCTTTGGACGAGCAGTACTTC. Translated, it gives CASSSLDEQYF.

The chain couples TRBV29-1 to TRBJ1-1, with D possibly matching TRBD1 (5 bases). This CDR3 comprises 13 residues. The germline V and J ends were trimmed by 8 bases and 1 base, with 14 bases remaining between them. Per germline, CDR1 SQVTM and CDR2 ANQGSEA. CDR3 DNA: TGCAGCTTCTATGCAGGGAGGAACACTGAAGCTTTCTTT. Amino acid sequence: CSFYAGRNTEAFF. Together with reference TRBV29-1 and TRBJ1-1, the CDR3 gives the full variable domain: SAVISQKPSRDICQRGTSLTIQCQVDSQVTMMFWYRQQPGQSLTLIATANQGSEATYESGFVIDKFPISRPNLTFSTLTVSNMSPEDSSIYLCSFYAGRNTEAFFGQGTRLTVV.